Shown below are 10 T cell receptor beta chains from a single sample sequenced in a study of beta chain features in type 1 diabetes. Findings and limits, study-wide: Moderate yet significant TCRB CDR3 shortening was seen in Type 1 diabetes patients in all four CD4+ subsets.

TCRB transcripts that were expressed got sequenced, as all of the isolated RNA had been reverse transcribed. Here immunoSEQ multiplex PCR was the method, and the copy in TCRdb shows in-frame clones only, minus some. The sample includes hundreds of thousands of clones, 7% to 10% of them seen just once. The antigens these receptors bind are not known. Specimen: central memory CD4+ T cells from blood. The receptors derive from a young man with type 1 diabetes.

The genes are TRBV13 and TRBJ2-6; D unresolved. The CDR3 runs 15 residues. Germline CDR1 is PRHDT and CDR2 is FYEKMQ (reference sequence). V shed 4 bases and J shed 0 bases, with 7 bases lying between them. The CDR3 is CASSSVPSGANVLTF. CDR3 nucleotides: TGTGCCAGCAGCTCCGTACCCTCTGGGGCCAACGTCCTGACTTTC.

V gene TRBV5-6 combines with J gene TRBJ2-3; D not resolved. Germline V CDR1 and CDR2: SGHDT, YYEEEE. Trimming cost V 0 bases and J 4 bases, with 9 bases left between them. The CDR3 length is 14 residues. The CDR3 is CASSLVRMADTQYF. In DNA, the CDR3 is TGTGCCAGCAGCTTGGTCAGGATGGCAGATACGCAGTATTTT.

V gene TRBV6-6 combines with J gene TRBJ2-5; no definite D call. The V end was cut by 4 bases, the J end by 5 bases, with 8 bases between. CDR1 MNHNY and CDR2 SVGAGI come from the germline V gene (reference sequence). The CDR3 is made up of 12 amino acids. CDR3 sequence (DNA): TGTGCCAGCAGTTCCTATGGGGAGACCCAGTACTTC. It is translated as CASSSYGETQYF.

The chain employs TRBV28 and TRBJ1-6; D is possibly TRBD1 (6 bases). V lost 5 bases and J 13 bases, leaving 18 bases between the germline ends. The V gene's germline CDR1 is MDHEN and CDR2 SYDVKM. This CDR3 is 14 amino acids long. CDR3 sequence: CASSLSGQRIPLHF. The CDR3 DNA is TGTGCCAGCAGTCTCTCGGGACAACGAATCCCCCTCCACTTT.

The V gene is TRBV6-1, the J gene TRBJ2-4; possibly TRBD2 for D (6 bases). The CDR3 is 14 amino acids. CDR1 is MNHNS and CDR2 is SASEGT in the germline V gene. Trimming took 6 bases from V and 5 from J, leaving 14 bases between them. CDR3 sequence (DNA): TGTGCCAGCAGAAGGGAGGCAGGTCAAAACATTCAGTACTTC. Residues: CASRREAGQNIQYF.

The V and J genes are TRBV10-3 and TRBJ2-1; D might be TRBD1 or TRBD2, each matching 5 bases. Germline CDR1 ENHRY, CDR2 SYGVKD. This CDR3 region has 17 residues. V lost 3 bases to trimming and J lost 4 bases, with 19 bases between them. The CDR3 sequence: CAISDTKVKGPYNEQFF. In nucleotides, the CDR3 is TGTGCCATCAGTGATACTAAGGTGAAGGGACCATACAATGAGCAGTTCTTC.

This chain uses TRBV4-1 with TRBJ2-3; 8 nucleotides line up with TRBD2. Germline V CDR1 and CDR2: MGHRA, YSYEKL. J gave up 2 bases and V 4 bases, and 8 bases lay outside the gene matches. There are 16 residues in the CDR3. The CDR3 DNA is TGCGCCAGCAGCCGAGAAAGCGGGGGAGTCACAGATACGCAGTATTTT. Protein sequence: CASSRESGGVTDTQYF.

This clone was counted between two and nine times. The rearrangement joins TRBV6-5 to TRBJ2-1, with 8 bases lining up with TRBD2. Germline V gene sequence: CDR1 MNHEY, CDR2 SVGAGI. The CDR3 sequence is 16 residues long. V was clipped by 1 base and J by 0 bases; unmatched bases: 2. CDR3 in DNA: TGTGCCAGCAGTTACTTGCGGGGGGTCTCCTACAATGAGCAGTTCTTC. Translation: CASSYLRGVSYNEQFF.

In its sample, this clone was seen a few times. This sample also contains other DNA sequences that code for the same CDR3. The chain links TRBV30 to TRBJ2-5, with unresolved D. The CDR3 is 10 amino acids. V lost 3 bases to trimming and J lost 4 bases, with 3 bases between them. Looked up from germline, CDR1 is GTSNPN and CDR2 is SVGIG (reference sequence). CDR3 region: CAWSSETQYF. CDR3 nucleotides: TGTGCCTGGAGCTCAGAGACCCAGTACTTC.

Here the CDR3 reads CASSFSPLSGTPLHF. In DNA form, the CDR3 reads TGTGCCAGCAGTTTCAGCCCATTATCAGGAACACCCCTCCACTTT. V usage is TRBV28 and J usage is TRBJ1-6, with D uncertain. This CDR3 region has 15 residues. The V end was cut by 3 bases, the J end by 11 bases, with 17 bases between. Germline CDR1 and CDR2: MDHEN and SYDVKM.